Below, 32 T cell receptor beta chains from the same sample are listed, as sequenced in a study of identical twins. In TCRdb, the 5' RACE reads were re-called with MiXCR into one record per CDR3 protein. The table lists hundreds of thousands of distinct CDR3 sequences, around 10% of them singletons, with about 5.5% in the top ten. The sequencing sample was made of memory (CD45RO+) T cells sorted from blood. The receptors come from a woman younger than 30 in good health.

Ten or more counts support this clonotype. This chain links TRBV7-9 with TRBJ1-2; no clear D. The CDR3 has 13 amino acids. Germline V CDR1 and CDR2: SEHNR, FQNEAQ (reference sequence). Trimming cost V 5 bases and J 6 bases, with 13 bases left between them. CDR3 loop: CASSPQGRDGYTF. For the CDR3, the DNA is TGTGCCAGCAGCCCACAAGGGAGGGATGGCTACACCTTC.

J is TRBJ2-2 and V is TRBV6-1, with 10 nucleotides matching TRBD2. The CDR3 runs 15 residues. Losses at the gene ends were 6 bases for V and 5 bases for J; bases not matched to a gene: 6. Germline loops: CDR1 MNHNS, CDR2 SASEGT. In nucleotides, the CDR3 is TGTGCCAGCAGCCAGACTAGCGGGTCGACCGGGGAGCTGTTTTTT. This sequence encodes CASSQTSGSTGELFF.

The table lists this clonotype with many counts. V is TRBV6-5 and J is TRBJ1-3, with D unresolved. Germline CDR1 MNHEY, CDR2 SVGAGI. The CDR3 runs to 15 residues. The V gene lost 0 bases and the J gene lost 3 bases, with 9 bases spanning the gap. CDR3 in DNA: TGTGCCAGCAGTTACTCGTCCAGAGGTGGAAACACCATATATTTT. Protein sequence: CASSYSSRGGNTIYF.

The genes are TRBV5-6 and TRBJ2-7, with 10 bases fitting TRBD2. This CDR3 is built from 16 residues. The germline V gene encodes CDR1 SGHDT and CDR2 YYEEEE. The V gene end was trimmed by 0 bases and the J gene end by 3 bases; junction bases not matched to a gene: 6. CDR3 DNA sequence: TGTGCCAGCAGCTTGGTGGGGACTAGCGCGAGCTACGAGCAGTACTTC. Translation gives CASSLVGTSASYEQYF.

This clonotype was seen at least ten times. The chain carries TRBV12-3 or TRBV12-4 and TRBJ2-5; TRBD1 might be the D (5 bases). V gave up 3 bases and J gave up 5 bases, with 22 bases separating them. The CDR3 sequence is 17 residues long. The CDR3 here is CASSFWGGARYRETQYF. DNA for the CDR3: TGTGCCAGCAGTTTCTGGGGTGGGGCAAGATATAGGGAGACCCAGTACTTC.

This clonotype was seen a few times. The V gene is TRBV2, the J gene TRBJ2-5, with 8 bases that match TRBD2. The J segment lost 4 bases and the V segment lost 5 bases, leaving 3 bases of the junction unmatched. Germline CDR1 is SNHLY and CDR2 is FYNNEI. The CDR3 has 13 amino acids. CDR3 sequence reads: CASSRSGGETQYF. CDR3 coding DNA: TGTGCCAGCAGTAGAAGCGGGGGAGAGACCCAGTACTTC.

This clonotype was detected a few times. This chain uses TRBV6-1 with TRBJ1-6, with 10 bases aligning to TRBD1. This CDR3 contains 16 residues. The J segment lost 9 bases and the V segment lost 8 bases, leaving 13 bases of the junction unmatched. The germline gives CDR1 MNHNS, CDR2 SASEGT. Here the CDR3 DNA reads TGTGCCAGCGGGGACAGGGGCCTCCTCGGGGGTTCACCCCTCCACTTT. Translated, it gives CASGDRGLLGGSPLHF.

This clonotype has ten or more counts. The chain carries TRBV10-3 and TRBJ1-2; perhaps TRBD1 as D (6 bases). The germline gives CDR1 ENHRY, CDR2 SYGVKD. The CDR3 sequence is 12 residues long. With 9 bases removed from V and 4 bases from J, the gap between germline ends came to 12 bases. The CDR3 DNA follows: TGTGCCATACAGGGAAGTGGCTATGGCTACACCTTC. Translating gives CAIQGSGYGYTF.

The chain employs TRBV6-1 and TRBJ2-1; 10 nucleotides align to TRBD2. Germline V gene lookup returns CDR1 MNHNS and CDR2 SASEGT. With V trimmed by 3 bases and J by 4 bases, 9 bases remained unmatched. There are 17 residues in the CDR3. CDR3 region: CASSDYPTSGAYNEQFF. The CDR3 DNA follows: TGTGCCAGCAGTGACTACCCAACTAGCGGGGCTTACAATGAGCAGTTCTTC.

This clonotype appeared a few times. This chain links TRBV5-1 with TRBJ1-2; 10 nucleotides align to TRBD1. J lost 6 bases, V lost 1 base, and 6 bases had no gene match. Per the germline V gene, CDR1 is SGHRS and CDR2 is YFSETQ. This CDR3 spans 15 amino acids. The CDR3 DNA reads as TGCGCCAGCAGCTTGTGGACAGGGGGTATCGATGGCTACACCTTC. Its protein is CASSLWTGGIDGYTF. The entire variable domain, with the rest obtained from reference TRBV5-1 and TRBJ1-2, is as follows: KAGVTQTPRYLIKTRGQQVTLSCSPISGHRSVSWYQQTPGQGLQFLFEYFSETQRNKGNFPGRFSGRQFSNSRSEMNVSTLELGDSALYLCASSLWTGGIDGYTFGSGTRLTVV.

This clonotype occurred a few times. The chain is built from TRBV7-9 and TRBJ1-2; D possibly corresponds to TRBD1 (5 bases). Germline V gives CDR1 SEHNR, CDR2 FQNEAQ (reference sequence). Trimming shortened V by 0 bases and J by 7 bases, and 12 bases separated the two germline ends. The CDR3 has 14 amino acids. This CDR3 reads CASSLAGATAGYTF. DNA of the CDR3: TGTGCCAGCAGCTTAGCAGGGGCGACGGCTGGCTACACCTTC.

This clonotype occurred a few times. The chain recombines TRBV28 with TRBJ2-7; TRBD1 is a possible D gene (5 bases). V shed 6 bases and J shed 2 bases, with 20 bases lying between them. Germline CDR1 MDHEN, CDR2 SYDVKM. The CDR3 extends over 16 amino acids. In DNA, the CDR3 is TGTGCCAGCAGCATTATCCGGAACAGGACCCCCTACGAGCAGTACTTC. It yields the protein CASSIIRNRTPYEQYF.

This clonotype was seen more than once but under ten times. DNA of the CDR3: TGTGCCACTCACAGCAGGGCCTACGAGCAGTACTTC. Protein sequence: CATHSRAYEQYF. The rearrangement joins TRBV28 to TRBJ2-7; a possible D gene is TRBD1 (5 bases). V was trimmed by 10 bases and J by 2 bases, leaving 12 bases between them. The length of the CDR3 is 12 residues. Looked up from germline, CDR1 is MDHEN and CDR2 is SYDVKM.

The V and J genes are TRBV7-2 and TRBJ2-3; D unresolved. V was clipped by 5 bases and J by 3 bases, with 12 bases between them. Germline V gene data show CDR1 as SGHTA and CDR2 as FQGNSA. This CDR3 contains 14 residues. This chain's CDR3 is CASSPRTATDTQYF. The CDR3, as DNA: TGTGCCAGCAGCCCACGGACGGCGACAGATACGCAGTATTTT.

This clonotype was seen many times. The chain recombines TRBV29-1 with TRBJ2-1; D tentatively reads TRBD1 or TRBD2 (6 bases each). The CDR3 extends over 13 amino acids. From germline, CDR1 is SQVTM and CDR2 ANQGSEA. V gave up 5 bases and J gave up 8 bases, with 16 bases separating them. This chain's CDR3 is CSVWGAVGDEQFF. The CDR3 DNA reads TGCAGCGTTTGGGGGGCAGTTGGCGATGAGCAGTTCTTC.

The CDR3 sequence is CASSIRSYEQYF. CDR3 coding DNA: TGTGCCAGCAGTATCCGAAGCTACGAGCAGTACTTC. This rearrangement joins TRBV2 to TRBJ2-7; D remains unclear. Trimming removed 5 bases from V and 3 bases from J, with 8 bases in between. This CDR3 contains 12 residues. Germline V gives CDR1 SNHLY, CDR2 FYNNEI.

This clonotype was observed at least ten times. V and J are TRBV5-1 and TRBJ2-1; tentatively, D is TRBD1 (5 bases). The V gene's germline CDR1 is SGHRS and CDR2 YFSETQ. This CDR3 has 15 amino acids. The V end lost 7 bases, the J end lost 7 bases, and 21 bases lay between the germline ends. CDR3 region: CASFPQPSAGNEQFF. CDR3 nucleotide sequence: TGCGCCAGCTTTCCCCAGCCAAGTGCAGGGAATGAGCAGTTCTTC.

The chain has TRBV25-1 and TRBJ2-5, with D perhaps matching TRBD1 or TRBD2 (5 bases each). Trimming stripped 3 bases from V and 7 bases from J, with 9 bases between. The CDR3 extends over 12 amino acids. Germline-derived CDR1 and CDR2 are MGHDK and SYGVNS. The CDR3, as DNA: TGTGCCAGCAGTGAGGGGGTCAGGACCCAGTACTTC. This sequence encodes CASSEGVRTQYF.

The chain joins TRBV10-1 to TRBJ2-5; 9 nucleotides line up with TRBD2. V was pared by 3 bases and J by 2 bases, with 7 bases of the junction left unmatched. The CDR3 totals 16 residues. Germline assignment: CDR1 WNHNN and CDR2 SYGVQD (reference sequence). The CDR3 DNA sequence: TGCGCCAGCAGTGACGGTAGCCTAGCGGGGCAAGAGACCCAGTACTTC. Protein: CASSDGSLAGQETQYF.

The chain employs TRBV7-2 and TRBJ1-1, with 12 bases matching TRBD1. Germline CDR1 reads SGHTA; CDR2 reads FQGNSA. The CDR3 has 16 amino acids. V was clipped by 5 bases and J by 2 bases; unmatched bases: 6. Here the CDR3 reads CASSPRDRGRNTEAFF. CDR3 DNA sequence: TGTGCCAGCAGCCCCAGGGACAGGGGGCGCAACACTGAAGCTTTCTTT.

This clonotype was seen only a few times. V and J are TRBV5-6 and TRBJ1-6; D is possibly TRBD1 (6 bases). Germline V gives CDR1 SGHDT, CDR2 YYEEEE. Trimming left V 3 bases short and J 9 bases short, with 13 bases between. The CDR3 length is 14 residues. The CDR3 loop reads CASSWPGESSPLHF. DNA of the CDR3: TGTGCCAGCAGCTGGCCAGGGGAAAGTTCACCCCTCCACTTT.

The V call is TRBV18, the J call TRBJ2-4, with D perhaps matching TRBD1 (5 bases). V lost 4 bases, J lost 1 base, and 14 bases lay in between. CDR1 is KGHSH, CDR2 LQKENI, per germline. The CDR3 sequence is 16 residues long. Written as DNA, the CDR3 is TGTGCCAGCTCACTTATCAGGGAAGGGGCCAAAAACATTCAGTACTTC. Its translation: CASSLIREGAKNIQYF.

The chain employs TRBV7-9 and TRBJ1-4, with a possible D match to TRBD1 (6 bases). The CDR3 sequence is 14 residues long. The V and J ends lost 5 bases and 5 bases respectively, with 12 bases between them. Germline CDR1 and CDR2: SEHNR and FQNEAQ (reference sequence). The CDR3 here is CASSRGQENEKLFF. CDR3 nucleotide sequence: TGTGCCAGCAGCCGGGGGCAGGAGAATGAAAAACTGTTTTTT.

This clonotype was picked up a small number of times. V gene TRBV7-9 combines with J gene TRBJ2-7, with D tentatively TRBD2 (5 bases). The CDR3 extends over 14 amino acids. CDR1 is SEHNR, CDR2 FQNEAQ, per germline (reference sequence). Trimming left V 0 bases short and J 4 bases short, with 10 bases between. The CDR3 DNA follows: TGTGCCAGCAGCTTAGCAGGGAGCTTTTACGAGCAGTACTTC. Protein product: CASSLAGSFYEQYF. The whole variable domain, remainder taken from reference TRBV7-9 and TRBJ2-7, is DTGVSQNPRHKITKRGQNVTFRCDPISEHNRLYWYRQTLGQGPEFLTYFQNEAQLEKSRLLSDRFSAERPKGSFSTLEIQRTEQGDSAMYLCASSLAGSFYEQYFGPGTRLTVT.

V and J are TRBV7-2 and TRBJ2-7, with TRBD1 as a possible D gene (5 bases). The ends were cut back, 5 bases at V and 7 bases at J, with 15 bases in the middle. The CDR3 length is 13 residues. CDR1 SGHTA and CDR2 FQGNSA come from the germline V gene. The CDR3 DNA sequence: TGTGCCAGCAGCGCACCCCAGGGTGTAGAGCAGTACTTC. Protein: CASSAPQGVEQYF.

The chain carries TRBV12-3 or TRBV12-4 and TRBJ2-1; tentatively, D is TRBD2 (6 bases). The length of the CDR3 is 17 residues. Deletions cut 3 bases from V and 5 bases from J, with 20 bases between. The CDR3 is CASSFRTWTGGHNEQFF. In DNA, the CDR3 is TGTGCCAGCAGTTTCCGGACGTGGACCGGGGGTCACAATGAGCAGTTCTTC.

The V and J genes are TRBV13 and TRBJ2-5, with D unclear. CDR3 size: 13 residues. Trimming cost V 3 bases and J 0 bases, with 5 bases left between them. Germline lookup yields CDR1 PRHDT and CDR2 FYEKMQ (reference sequence). CDR3 residues: CASSLWNQETQYF. CDR3 bases: TGTGCCAGCAGCTTGTGGAACCAAGAGACCCAGTACTTC. The full variable domain, in which reference TRBV13 and TRBJ2-5 provide the parts outside the CDR3, is AAGVIQSPRHLIKEKRETATLKCYPIPRHDTVYWYQQGPGQDPQFLISFYEKMQSDKGSIPDRFSAQQFSDYHSELNMSSLELGDSALYFCASSLWNQETQYFGPGTRLLVL.

This clonotype was detected a few times. The V call is TRBV11-2, the J call TRBJ2-1; no reliable D call. The CDR3 loop spans 18 amino acids. CDR1 is SGHAT and CDR2 is FQNNGV in the germline V gene. Trimming pared 2 bases from V and 6 bases from J, leaving 23 bases between. CDR3 nucleotide sequence: TGTGCCAGCAGCTTATTGCCCCACCTGGGCCCAGGCGCCAATGAGCAGTTCTTC. Its protein is CASSLLPHLGPGANEQFF.

This clonotype was counted many times. The chain combines TRBV7-2 with TRBJ1-3; D gene ambiguous. CDR3 length equals 15 residues. Trimming took 1 base from V and 0 from J, leaving 7 bases between them. CDR1 is SGHTA, CDR2 FQGNSA, per germline. The CDR3 is CASSLVGISGNTIYF. The DNA for the CDR3 is TGTGCCAGCAGCTTAGTTGGGATCTCTGGAAACACCATATATTTT.

Many counts were recorded for this clonotype. This sequence joins TRBV3-1 and TRBJ1-6; 9 bases line up with TRBD1. Germline V CDR1 and CDR2: LGHDT, YNNKEL (reference sequence). The J segment lost 10 bases and the V segment lost 1 base, leaving 2 bases of the junction unmatched. This CDR3 has 14 residues. The CDR3 nucleotides are TGTGCCAGCAGCCAAGGACAGGGGGGCTCACCCCTCCACTTT. Its protein product is CASSQGQGGSPLHF.

The chain joins TRBV18 to TRBJ1-1; D unresolved. The CDR3 consists of 12 residues. The germline V gene encodes CDR1 KGHSH and CDR2 LQKENI. The V and J ends lost 5 bases and 5 bases respectively, with 9 bases between them. CDR3 nucleotides: TGTGCCAGCTCAGGGTCGCAGACTGAAGCTTTCTTT. Encoded protein: CASSGSQTEAFF.

In its sample, this clonotype was seen many times. The chain links TRBV18 to TRBJ2-5, with D hard to call. Trimming took 0 bases from V and 1 from J, leaving 0 bases between them. The CDR3 contains 12 residues. Germline assignment: CDR1 KGHSH and CDR2 LQKENI. The chain's CDR3 is CASSPPQETQYF. The CDR3 DNA reads as TGTGCCAGCTCACCACCCCAAGAGACCCAGTACTTC. The whole variable domain, remainder taken from reference TRBV18 and TRBJ2-5, is NAGVMQNPRHLVRRRGQEARLRCSPMKGHSHVYWYRQLPEEGLKFMVYLQKENIIDESGMPKERFSAEFPKEGPSILRIQQVVRGDSAAYFCASSPPQETQYFGPGTRLLVL.